The 15 T cell receptor beta chains listed next were all sequenced from one sample in a study of vaccination effects on CD4 cells after COVID-19. Expansion of antigen-specific CD4+ T cells with viral peptide pools was carried out by the ViraFEST assay before sequencing. The culture ran for approximately 9 days before CD4+ T cells were isolated. Vaccine recipients had no previous SARS-CoV-2 infection; their nucleocapsid antibodies were negative. Their antigens remain unidentified. The data were produced by immunoSEQ multiplex PCR, yet TCRdb's version contains in-frame clones alone and is incomplete. The table lists about 34,000 clones, about three quarters of them singletons. This sample comprised CD4+ T cells from PBMCs cultured with HCoV-OC43 spike peptides, obtained before COVID-19 vaccination. Subset of the sample: HCoV-OC43 spike overlapping peptide pool stimulation. These TCRs come from a human donor who received a COVID-19 vaccine.

This chain joins TRBV6-5 and TRBJ2-1; D possibly corresponds to TRBD1 (6 bases). Trimming left V 6 bases short and J 2 bases short, with 14 bases between. The CDR3 sequence is 15 residues long. The germline V gene has CDR1 MNHEY and CDR2 SVGAGI. The chain's CDR3 is CASSKTGHPYNEQFF. The DNA of the CDR3 is TGTGCCAGCAGCAAAACAGGGCATCCCTACAATGAGCAGTTCTTC.

The rearrangement uses TRBV3-1 (or the pseudogene TRBV3-2) and TRBJ2-3; 13 bases match TRBD2. CDR1 and CDR2 from the germline V gene are LGHDT and YNNKEL (reference sequence). V lost 1 base, J lost 10 bases, and 2 bases stayed unmatched. This CDR3 contains 14 residues. CDR3 sequence: CASSQGTSGGPQYF. CDR3 sequence (DNA): TGTGCCAGCAGCCAAGGGACTAGCGGGGGCCCGCAGTATTTT.

The table lists this clone with a few counts. The V gene is TRBV6-6, the J gene TRBJ1-6; TRBD1 agrees at 7 bases. V was clipped by 4 bases and J by 7 bases; unmatched bases: 4. The CDR3 extends over 14 amino acids. Germline V gives CDR1 MNHNY, CDR2 SVGAGI (reference sequence). CDR3 sequence: CASSSGTENSPLHF. In nucleotides, the CDR3 is TGTGCCAGCAGTTCCGGGACAGAGAATTCACCCCTCCACTTT.

The V and J genes are TRBV28 and TRBJ1-1, with 10 bases lining up with TRBD1. Germline CDR1 is MDHEN and CDR2 is SYDVKM. This CDR3 comprises 16 residues. V shed 6 bases and J 4 bases; nucleotides not matched to a gene: 11. CDR3 sequence: CASRQAARTGGTEAFF. CDR3 coding DNA: TGTGCCAGCAGACAAGCCGCCAGGACAGGGGGCACTGAAGCTTTCTTT.

The chain is built from TRBV19 and TRBJ1-2; D is unclear. Germline lookup yields CDR1 LNHDA and CDR2 SQIVND (reference sequence). V lost 7 bases and J lost 4, with 13 bases in between. CDR3 length equals 13 residues. The CDR3 DNA sequence: TGTGCCAGTAAGGGCTCCCTGGCCTATGGCTACACCTTC. It codes for CASKGSLAYGYTF.

This clone appeared once. The V gene is TRBV7-9, the J gene TRBJ1-1; a possible D gene is TRBD1 (6 bases). The germline gives CDR1 SEHNR, CDR2 FQNEAQ (reference sequence). The CDR3 is 15 amino acids. V was pared by 3 bases and J by 4 bases, with 15 bases between. For the CDR3, the DNA is TGTGCCAGCAGCTTTGAGCGGGGGCGCAGCACTGAAGCTTTCTTT. Residues: CASSFERGRSTEAFF. The variable domain in full, with the rest retrieved from reference TRBV7-9 and TRBJ1-1, is DTGVSQNPRHKITKRGQNVTFRCDPISEHNRLYWYRQTLGQGPEFLTYFQNEAQLEKSRLLSDRFSAERPKGSFSTLEIQRTEQGDSAMYLCASSFERGRSTEAFFGQGTRLTVV.

This sequence joins TRBV6-5 and TRBJ2-7, with TRBD1 as a possible D gene (6 bases). V was trimmed by 0 bases and J by 6 bases, leaving 15 bases between them. The CDR3 is made up of 15 amino acids. Germline V gene lookup returns CDR1 MNHEY and CDR2 SVGAGI. The chain's CDR3 is CASSYSSVQGSEQYF. The DNA for the CDR3 is TGTGCCAGCAGTTACTCGTCAGTACAGGGTAGCGAGCAGTACTTC.

This chain links TRBV27 with TRBJ2-1; 7 bases line up with TRBD1. The CDR3 length is 15 residues. V dropped 7 bases and J dropped 6; count of bases not matched to a gene: 12. CDR1 MNHEY and CDR2 SMNVEV come from the germline V gene (reference sequence). The CDR3 loop is CASTKQGPWGNEQFF. CDR3 nucleotides: TGTGCCAGCACTAAACAGGGGCCGTGGGGCAATGAGCAGTTCTTC.

The chain links TRBV7-9 to TRBJ2-7; 7 bases are shared with TRBD1. V dropped 5 bases and J dropped 7; count of bases not matched to a gene: 17. This CDR3 is 16 amino acids long. Germline V CDR1 and CDR2: SEHNR, FQNEAQ (reference sequence). The CDR3 protein is CASSTRQGLSGLEQYF. The DNA for the CDR3 is TGTGCCAGCAGCACCCGACAGGGTTTGTCTGGCTTAGAGCAGTACTTC.

The CDR3 sequence is CASSQGASGIYEQYF. Written as DNA, the CDR3 is TGTGCCAGCAGCCAAGGAGCTAGCGGGATCTACGAGCAGTACTTC. The rearrangement uses TRBV3-1 (or the pseudogene TRBV3-2) and TRBJ2-7; 9 positions agree with TRBD2. The V segment lost 1 base and the J segment 3 bases; nucleotides outside the gene matches: 4. Germline V CDR1 and CDR2: LGHDT, YNNKEL (reference sequence). The CDR3 length is 15 residues.

This rearrangement joins TRBV28 to TRBJ2-5, with 8 bases aligning to TRBD1. The V gene end was trimmed by 5 bases and the J gene end by 4 bases; junction bases not matched to a gene: 9. Looked up from germline, CDR1 is MDHEN and CDR2 is SYDVKM. CDR3 length: 15 residues. In DNA form, the CDR3 reads TGTGCCAGCAGTCAAGGACAGGGACGGGGAGAGACCCAGTACTTC. It encodes CASSQGQGRGETQYF. Supplemented by reference TRBV28 and TRBJ2-5, the full variable domain reads DVKVTQSSRYLVKRTGEKVFLECVQDMDHENMFWYRQDPGLGLRLIYFSYDVKMKEKGDIPEGYSVSREKKERFSLILESASTNQTSMYLCASSQGQGRGETQYFGPGTRLLVL.

The rearrangement uses TRBV3-1 (or the pseudogene TRBV3-2) and TRBJ2-1; TRBD2 might be the D (6 bases). Germline V gene lookup returns CDR1 LGHDT and CDR2 YNNKEL (reference sequence). V was cut by 0 bases and J by 10 bases, with 19 bases left in between. The CDR3 is made up of 16 amino acids. The CDR3 DNA reads TGTGCCAGCAGCCAAGATCCCGGGGGTTCTCGCATCGAGCAGTTCTTC. As protein: CASSQDPGGSRIEQFF.

The chain couples TRBV7-6 to TRBJ2-3, with a possible D match to TRBD2 (6 bases). This CDR3 is 16 amino acids long. V was pared by 2 bases and J by 0 bases, with 12 bases between. In germline, CDR1 is SGHVS, CDR2 FNYEAQ. The CDR3: CASSLSGGVSTDTQYF. In DNA, the CDR3 is TGTGCCAGCAGCTTATCTGGCGGGGTGAGCACAGATACGCAGTATTTT.

The rearrangement links TRBV14 to TRBJ1-1; D uncertain. V was trimmed by 4 bases and J by 11 bases, leaving 17 bases between them. CDR1 SGHDN and CDR2 FVKESK come from the germline V gene. This CDR3 spans 13 amino acids. The CDR3 spells CASSPTRGGGAFF. CDR3 DNA: TGTGCCAGCAGCCCTACCCGGGGAGGCGGGGCTTTCTTT. Filled out from reference TRBV14 and TRBJ1-1, the complete variable domain reads EAGVTQFPSHSVIEKGQTVTLRCDPISGHDNLYWYRRVMGKEIKFLLHFVKESKQDESGMPNNRFLAERTGGTYSTLKVQPAELEDSGVYFCASSPTRGGGAFFGQGTRLTVV.

The CDR3 spells CASSEAGYNQPQHF. CDR3 nucleotide sequence: TGTGCCAGCAGTGAAGCAGGGTACAATCAGCCCCAGCATTTT. The V and J genes are TRBV25-1 and TRBJ1-5, with a tentative D call TRBD1 (5 bases). CDR1 and CDR2 from the germline V gene are MGHDK and SYGVNS. V was cut by 2 bases and J by 3 bases, with 8 bases left in between. The CDR3 sequence is 14 residues long.